The 4 T cell receptor beta chains in this list originate from one sample, sequenced in a study. TCRdb independently ran MiXCR on the 5' RACE reads; one entry per CDR3 protein. The data show tens of thousands of distinct CDR3 sequences, 30% seen once. The sequenced sample was tumor-infiltrating naive CD4+ T cells sorted from the breast tumor. Subset indicated: naive CD4+ T cells, CD4+CD45RA+CD25-. These receptors came from a female donor with breast cancer.

The chain is built from TRBV30 and TRBJ1-1; D remains ambiguous. V was shortened by 1 base and J by 1 base, with 16 bases between the two germline ends. The CDR3 extends over 16 amino acids. The germline V gene encodes CDR1 GTSNPN and CDR2 SVGIG (reference sequence). CDR3 loop: CAWSGRVGRKNTEAFF. DNA of the CDR3: TGTGCCTGGAGTGGGAGGGTAGGGCGAAAGAACACTGAAGCTTTCTTT. Variable domain in full (rest from reference TRBV30 and TRBJ1-1): SQTIHQWPATLVQPVGSPLSLECTVEGTSNPNLYWYRQAAGRGLQLLFYSVGIGQISSEVPQNLSASRPQDRQFILSSKKLLLSDSGFYLCAWSGRVGRKNTEAFFGQGTRLTVV.

This clonotype counts as medium-sized. The chain couples TRBV9 to TRBJ2-1; 11 nucleotides agree with TRBD2. The ends lost 4 bases at V and 1 base at J; junction bases unmatched: 7. This CDR3 region has 17 residues. CDR1 is SGDLS and CDR2 is YYNGEE in the germline V gene. The CDR3 DNA is TGTGCCAGCAGCCTAACCTTAGCGGGAGGGTCCTACAATGAGCAGTTCTTC. Its translation: CASSLTLAGGSYNEQFF.

The chain is built from TRBV28 and TRBJ2-7; 8 nucleotides line up with TRBD2. Trimming took 5 bases from V and 5 from J; bases not matched to a gene: 8. The CDR3 loop spans 14 amino acids. Germline CDR1 MDHEN, CDR2 SYDVKM. The CDR3 spells CASSDRLAPHEQYF. The CDR3 DNA reads as TGTGCCAGCAGTGACAGACTAGCGCCCCACGAGCAGTACTTC.

J is TRBJ2-3 and V is TRBV5-1; 9 positions agree with TRBD2. This CDR3 region has 19 residues. V lost 0 bases to trimming and J lost 4 bases; unmatched junction nucleotides: 15. Germline CDR1 is SGHRS and CDR2 is YFSETQ. The CDR3 DNA follows: TGCGCCAGCAGCTTGGATGGACGAGCGGGAGGTGGCTCGCCAGATACGCAGTATTTT. Residues: CASSLDGRAGGGSPDTQYF. The whole variable domain, remainder taken from reference TRBV5-1 and TRBJ2-3, is KAGVTQTPRYLIKTRGQQVTLSCSPISGHRSVSWYQQTPGQGLQFLFEYFSETQRNKGNFPGRFSGRQFSNSRSEMNVSTLELGDSALYLCASSLDGRAGGGSPDTQYFGPGTRLTVL.